This TCR beta chain was captured by sequencing in a study of blood T cell repertoires in COVID-19 (dated by TCRdb to 2020 to 2022). The study in broad terms: The collaborator samples originated in the United States, Italy and Spain and spanned the acute and convalescent phases of COVID-19. The material from the prospective study consisted of cDNA or gDNA derived from T cells, B-cell-depleted T cells, or PBMCs. The dataset comprised deeply sampled blood TCRbeta repertoires from subjects exposed to, actively infected with, or recovered from COVID-19. The repertoires were made available in a free public database intended to serve as a resource for research on the immune response to SARS-CoV-2. The samples were drawn from two sources: the first 160 participants of the ongoing ImmuneRACE study, and fewer than 1,500 subjects contributed by 6 global collaborators. A de-identified subject ID, COVID-19 status, age in years and sex were almost always included in the sample metadata. Where available, HLA class I and class II types were taken from metadata supplied by the sample provider and were not determined by assay-based typing.

TCRbeta CDR3 regions were amplified from genomic DNA using the immunoSEQ Assay, a bias-controlled multiplex PCR. As for how the authors treated the data: Within the assay, amplification of reference gene primers was used to estimate how many nucleated cells each sample contained. To quantify the absolute abundance of each unique TCRbeta CDR3 rearrangement, sequence reads were collapsed and filtered. For each sample, productive Simpson clonality was calculated as the square root of Simpson's diversity index across productive rearrangements. Sourced from immuneACCESS, this table was stored by TCRdb with only in-frame sequences that have V and J called. A share of the clones is absent; for the studies checked, an unresolved V gene accounts for under half, and the remainder has no known explanation. V, J and clone size are taken as reported in that table, and D and trimming were inferred from the DNA itself. The sample contains fewer than 30,000 clones, roughly 91% of them found a single time. The ten largest clonotypes hold about a sixth of the sample.

Including cysteine and phenylalanine, the CDR3 has 15 amino acids. Solely the CDR3 DNA is kept, with 45 bases framed from the first base. Based on the germline V gene, the CDR1 and CDR2 sequences are SGHVS and FQNEAQ. The junction shows trimming of 5 bases on V and 4 bases on J, and the gene matches do not reach 7 bases of it. Overall study results and their limits: How much clinical and demographic metadata was included differed by source and by participant, and the metadata was provided uncurated.

This clone came up once. The antigen this receptor binds is unknown. It has no much larger one-base neighbor in the sample; base qualities were not kept. Whole blood was collected in K2EDTA tubes by collaborating institutions according to the institutions' own protocols. For TCRbeta analysis, collaborator samples were shipped as frozen whole blood, as isolated PBMCs, or as DNA extracted from either sample type. The V gene is TRBV7-8 and the J gene is TRBJ1-5; TRBD1 agrees with 8 junctional bases. The sequenced sample consisted of peripheral blood. The sequence came from a human donor with active COVID-19. The donor label of this sample is uncertain. The sequence in DNA is TGTGCCAGCAGCGTCGCAGGGGGCTCGAATCAGCCCCAGCATTTT. Translated, it gives CASSVAGGSNQPQHF.